This T cell receptor (beta chain) was profiled in a study of CD8+ T cells in alopecia areata. Background on the study: Tofacitinib ran 6 to 18 months, followed by 6 months off drug.

CDR1 KGHSH and CDR2 LQKENI come from the germline V gene. The CDR3 extends over 15 amino acids. Trimming took 1 base from V and 6 from J, leaving 12 bases between them. Investigators isolated RNA and reverse transcribed it into cDNA to act as the sequencing template. Sequenced by immunoSEQ multiplex PCR; TCRdb stores in-frame clones only, minus some. The profile shows approximately 200,000 clones, around two fifths of them singletons. Study results and limitations: Many expanded lesional clones remained in scalp and blood on tofacitinib.

This clone was seen only a few times. The antigen is unknown. Treatment here: oral pan-JAK inhibitor, 5-10 mg twice daily. Source: CD4+ T cells sorted from blood, taken around week 37, from a patient treated with tofacitinib. The TCR originated in a human donor with alopecia areata. The V gene is TRBV18, the J gene TRBJ2-2, with D hard to call. CDR3 nucleotides: TGTGCCAGCTCACCACGGAATACAGTGGCCGGGGAGCTGTTTTTT. Protein: CASSPRNTVAGELFF.